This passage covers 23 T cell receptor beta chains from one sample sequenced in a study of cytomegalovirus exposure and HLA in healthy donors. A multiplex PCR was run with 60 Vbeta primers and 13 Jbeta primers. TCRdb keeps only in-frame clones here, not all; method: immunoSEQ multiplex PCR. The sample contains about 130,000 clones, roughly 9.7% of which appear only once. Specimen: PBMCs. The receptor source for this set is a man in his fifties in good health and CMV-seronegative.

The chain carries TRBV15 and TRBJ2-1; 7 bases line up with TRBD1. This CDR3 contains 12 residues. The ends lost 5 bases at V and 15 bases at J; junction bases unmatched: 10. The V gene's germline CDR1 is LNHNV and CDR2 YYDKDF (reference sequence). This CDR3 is CATSPQGVLMFF. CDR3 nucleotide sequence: TGTGCCACCAGCCCCCAGGGGGTGTTGATGTTCTTC.

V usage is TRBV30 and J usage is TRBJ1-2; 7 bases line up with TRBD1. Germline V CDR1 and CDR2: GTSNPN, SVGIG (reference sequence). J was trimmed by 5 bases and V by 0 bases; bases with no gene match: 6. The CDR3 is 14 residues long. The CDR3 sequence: CAWSVRGTAYGYTF. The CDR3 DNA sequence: TGTGCCTGGAGTGTACGGGGGACAGCTTATGGCTACACCTTC. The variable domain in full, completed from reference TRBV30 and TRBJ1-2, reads SQTIHQWPATLVQPVGSPLSLECTVEGTSNPNLYWYRQAAGRGLQLLFYSVGIGQISSEVPQNLSASRPQDRQFILSSKKLLLSDSGFYLCAWSVRGTAYGYTFGSGTRLTVV.

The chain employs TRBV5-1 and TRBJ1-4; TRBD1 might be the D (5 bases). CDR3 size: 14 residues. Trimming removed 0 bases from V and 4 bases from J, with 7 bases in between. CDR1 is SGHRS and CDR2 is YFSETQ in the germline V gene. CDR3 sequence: CASSLGGRNEKLFF. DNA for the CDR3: TGCGCCAGCAGCTTGGGGGGCCGTAATGAAAAACTGTTTTTT.

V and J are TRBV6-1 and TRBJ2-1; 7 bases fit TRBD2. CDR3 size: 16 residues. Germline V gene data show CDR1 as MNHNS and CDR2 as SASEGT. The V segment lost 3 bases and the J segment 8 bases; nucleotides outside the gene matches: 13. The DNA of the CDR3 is TGTGCCAGCAGTGACCCGGGACGGGGGGTTAGCGATGAGCAGTTCTTC. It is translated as CASSDPGRGVSDEQFF.

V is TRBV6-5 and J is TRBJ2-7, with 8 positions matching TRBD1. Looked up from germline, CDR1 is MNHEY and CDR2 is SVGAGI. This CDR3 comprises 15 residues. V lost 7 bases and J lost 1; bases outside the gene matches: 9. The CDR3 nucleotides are TGTGCCAGCATCCCCGGACAGGGAGCTTCCTACGAGCAGTACTTC. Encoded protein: CASIPGQGASYEQYF.

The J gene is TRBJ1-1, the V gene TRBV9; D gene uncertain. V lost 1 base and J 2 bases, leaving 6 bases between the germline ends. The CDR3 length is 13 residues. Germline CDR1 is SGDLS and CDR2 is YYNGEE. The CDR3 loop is CASSVQDNTEAFF. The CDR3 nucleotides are TGTGCCAGCAGCGTACAGGATAACACTGAAGCTTTCTTT.

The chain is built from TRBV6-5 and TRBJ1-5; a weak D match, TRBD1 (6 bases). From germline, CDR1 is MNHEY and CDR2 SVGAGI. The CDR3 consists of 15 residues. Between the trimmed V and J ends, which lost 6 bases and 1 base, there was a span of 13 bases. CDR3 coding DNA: TGTGCCAGCAGAGAAAGGACAGTGAGCAATCAGCCCCAGCATTTT. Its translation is CASRERTVSNQPQHF.

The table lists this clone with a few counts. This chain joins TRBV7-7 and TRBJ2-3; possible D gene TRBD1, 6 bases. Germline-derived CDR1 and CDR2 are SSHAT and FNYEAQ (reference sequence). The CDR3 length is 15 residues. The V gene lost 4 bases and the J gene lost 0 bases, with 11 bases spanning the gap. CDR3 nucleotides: TGTGCCAGCAGCTCCTGGACAGAGAGCACAGATACGCAGTATTTT. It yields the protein CASSSWTESTDTQYF.

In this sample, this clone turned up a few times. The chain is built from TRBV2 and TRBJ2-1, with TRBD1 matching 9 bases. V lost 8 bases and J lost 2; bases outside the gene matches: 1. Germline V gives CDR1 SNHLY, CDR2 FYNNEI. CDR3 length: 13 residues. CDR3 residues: CASRDRAYNEQFF. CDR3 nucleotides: TGTGCCAGCCGGGACAGGGCCTACAATGAGCAGTTCTTC.

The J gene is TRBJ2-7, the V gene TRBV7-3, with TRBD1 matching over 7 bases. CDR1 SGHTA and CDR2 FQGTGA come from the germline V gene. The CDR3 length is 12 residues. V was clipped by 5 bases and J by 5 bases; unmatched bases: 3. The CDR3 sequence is CASSRQGDEQYF. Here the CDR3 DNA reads TGTGCCAGCAGCAGACAGGGCGACGAGCAGTACTTC. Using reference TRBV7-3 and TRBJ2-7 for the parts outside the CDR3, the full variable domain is GAGVSQTPSNKVTEKGKYVELRCDPISGHTALYWYRQSLGQGPEFLIYFQGTGAADDSGLPNDRFFAVRPEGSVSTLKIQRTERGDSAVYLCASSRQGDEQYFGPGTRLTVT.

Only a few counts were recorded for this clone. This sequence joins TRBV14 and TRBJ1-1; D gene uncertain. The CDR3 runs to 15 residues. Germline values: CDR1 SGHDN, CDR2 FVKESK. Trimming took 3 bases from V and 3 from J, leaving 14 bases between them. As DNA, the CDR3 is TGTGCCAGCAGCCACTATCGGACTGTCGACACTGAAGCTTTCTTT. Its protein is CASSHYRTVDTEAFF.

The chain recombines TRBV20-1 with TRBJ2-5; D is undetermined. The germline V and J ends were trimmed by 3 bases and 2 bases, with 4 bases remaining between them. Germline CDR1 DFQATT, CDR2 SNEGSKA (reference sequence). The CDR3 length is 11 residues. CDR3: CSARAQETQYF. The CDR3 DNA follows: TGCAGTGCTAGGGCTCAAGAGACCCAGTACTTC.

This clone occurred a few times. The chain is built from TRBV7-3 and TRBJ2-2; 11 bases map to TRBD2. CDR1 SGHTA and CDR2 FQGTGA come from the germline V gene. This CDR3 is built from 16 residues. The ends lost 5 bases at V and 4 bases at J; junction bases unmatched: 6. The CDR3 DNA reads TGTGCCAGCAGCGGGGATAGCGGGAGGGCCACCGGGGAGCTGTTTTTT. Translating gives CASSGDSGRATGELFF. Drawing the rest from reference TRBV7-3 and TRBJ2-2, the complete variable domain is GAGVSQTPSNKVTEKGKYVELRCDPISGHTALYWYRQSLGQGPEFLIYFQGTGAADDSGLPNDRFFAVRPEGSVSTLKIQRTERGDSAVYLCASSGDSGRATGELFFGEGSRLTVL.

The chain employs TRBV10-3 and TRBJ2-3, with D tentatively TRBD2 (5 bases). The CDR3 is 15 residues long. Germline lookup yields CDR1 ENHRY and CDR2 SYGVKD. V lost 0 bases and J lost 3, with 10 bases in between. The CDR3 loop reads CAISESGVRTDTQYF. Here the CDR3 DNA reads TGTGCCATCAGTGAGTCGGGAGTTCGGACAGATACGCAGTATTTT.

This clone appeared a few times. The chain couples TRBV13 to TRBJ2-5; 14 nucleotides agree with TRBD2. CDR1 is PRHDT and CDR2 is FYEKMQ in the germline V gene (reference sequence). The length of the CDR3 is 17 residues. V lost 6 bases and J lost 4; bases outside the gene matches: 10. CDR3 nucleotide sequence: TGTGCCAGCAGTTCAACTGGACTAGCGGGAGGCCTAGAGACCCAGTACTTC. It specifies CASSSTGLAGGLETQYF.

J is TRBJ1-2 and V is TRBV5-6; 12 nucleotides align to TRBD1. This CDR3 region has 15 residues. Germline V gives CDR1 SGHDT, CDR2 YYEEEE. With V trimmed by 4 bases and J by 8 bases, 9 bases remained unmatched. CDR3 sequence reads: CASSLGQGAVSGYTF. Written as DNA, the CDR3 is TGTGCCAGCAGCCTGGGACAGGGGGCGGTGAGCGGCTACACCTTC.

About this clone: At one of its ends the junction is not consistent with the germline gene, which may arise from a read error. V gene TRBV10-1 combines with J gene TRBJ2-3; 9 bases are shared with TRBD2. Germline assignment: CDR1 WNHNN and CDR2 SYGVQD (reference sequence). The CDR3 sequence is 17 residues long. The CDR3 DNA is TGCGCCAGCGCTAAGGGAAGTAGCGGGGGATGCACAGATACACAGTATTTT. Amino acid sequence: CASAKGSSGGCTDTQYF.

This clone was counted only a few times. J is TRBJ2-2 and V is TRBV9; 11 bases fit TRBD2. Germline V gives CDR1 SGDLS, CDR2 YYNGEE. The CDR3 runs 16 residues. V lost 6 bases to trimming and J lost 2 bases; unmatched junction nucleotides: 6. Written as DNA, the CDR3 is TGTGCCAGCACCCTTCTAGCGGGGGGTAACACCGGGGAGCTGTTTTTT. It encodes CASTLLAGGNTGELFF. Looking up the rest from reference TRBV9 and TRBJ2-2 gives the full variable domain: DSGVTQTPKHLITATGQRVTLRCSPRSGDLSVYWYQQSLDQGLQFLIQYYNGEERAKGNILERFSAQQFPDLHSELNLSSLELGDSALYFCASTLLAGGNTGELFFGEGSRLTVL.

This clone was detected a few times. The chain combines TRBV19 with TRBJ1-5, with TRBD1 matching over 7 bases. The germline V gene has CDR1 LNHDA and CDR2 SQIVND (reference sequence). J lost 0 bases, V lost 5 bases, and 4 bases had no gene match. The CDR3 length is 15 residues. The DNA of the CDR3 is TGTGCCAGTAGTTGGGACAGCCTTAGCAATCAGCCCCAGCATTTT. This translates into CASSWDSLSNQPQHF.

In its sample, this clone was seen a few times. CDR3 DNA: TGTGCCTGCGGGAGGGGGCACCAGCCCCAGCATTTT. Encoded protein: CACGRGHQPQHF. This chain connects TRBV30 to TRBJ1-5; TRBD1 matches at 7 bases. The CDR3 spans 12 residues. With V trimmed by 6 bases and J by 7 bases, 6 bases remained unmatched. Germline CDR1 reads GTSNPN; CDR2 reads SVGIG (reference sequence).

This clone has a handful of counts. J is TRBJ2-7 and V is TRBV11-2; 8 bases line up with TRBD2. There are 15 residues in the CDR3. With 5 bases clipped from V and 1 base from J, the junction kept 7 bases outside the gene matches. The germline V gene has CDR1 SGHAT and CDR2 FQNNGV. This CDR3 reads CASSAIGRGSYEQYF. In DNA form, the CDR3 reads TGTGCCAGCAGCGCTATCGGGAGGGGTTCCTACGAGCAGTACTTC.

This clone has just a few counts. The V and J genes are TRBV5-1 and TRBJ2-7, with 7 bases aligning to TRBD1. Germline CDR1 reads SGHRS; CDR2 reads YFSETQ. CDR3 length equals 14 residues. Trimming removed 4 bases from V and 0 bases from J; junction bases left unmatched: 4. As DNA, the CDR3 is TGCGCCAGCAGCCTGGACAGGAGCTCCTACGAGCAGTACTTC. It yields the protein CASSLDRSSYEQYF.

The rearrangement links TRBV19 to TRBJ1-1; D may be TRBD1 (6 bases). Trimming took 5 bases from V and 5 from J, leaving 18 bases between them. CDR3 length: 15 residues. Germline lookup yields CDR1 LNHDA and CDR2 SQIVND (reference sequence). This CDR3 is CASSGNRESITEAFF. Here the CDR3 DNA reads TGTGCCAGTAGTGGGAACAGGGAATCCATAACTGAAGCTTTCTTT.